One sample yielded the 12 T cell receptor beta chains listed below, sequenced in a study of cytomegalovirus exposure and HLA in healthy donors. Primers included in the PCR were 60 Vbeta and 13 Jbeta primers. Generated by immunoSEQ multiplex PCR, the TCRdb table keeps only in-frame clones and is missing some. The sample has about 160,000 clones, roughly 87% seen once; the top ten hold about 1.6%. The sample consisted of PBMCs. The receptors stem from a girl aged 10 to 17 in good health and CMV-seropositive.

In the case of this clone: The DNA is left out, because the CDR3 cannot be placed on it with certainty; the CDR3 is given as TCRdb lists it. The J gene is TRBJ2-1, the V gene TRBV19; the table's D call TRBD1 went unverified against the DNA. The germline V gene encodes CDR1 LNHDA and CDR2 SQIVND (reference sequence). The CDR3 spans 12 amino acids, including both terminal residues. The CDR3 sequence is CASSTVGRGIFF.

The genes are TRBV6-5 and TRBJ1-1, with 8 positions matching TRBD1. Looked up from germline, CDR1 is MNHEY and CDR2 is SVGAGI. The CDR3 sequence is 13 residues long. J was trimmed by 5 bases and V by 5 bases; bases with no gene match: 4. The CDR3 spells CASSVDRGTEAFF. Written as DNA, the CDR3 is TGTGCCAGCAGTGTAGACAGGGGTACTGAAGCTTTCTTT.

The V call is TRBV15, the J call TRBJ1-2; 8 positions agree with TRBD1. After removal of 5 bases from V and 8 bases from J, the junction contained 16 bases not matched to a gene. The CDR3 covers 16 residues. The germline V gene encodes CDR1 LNHNV and CDR2 YYDKDF (reference sequence). CDR3 in DNA: TGTGCCACCAGCTCGAGCGCAGGGGGCGTTTTGGGCGGCTACACCTTC. It encodes CATSSSAGGVLGGYTF.

The chain is built from TRBV28 and TRBJ2-7; 8 bases fit TRBD2. V trimming: 6 bases; J trimming: 6 bases; junction bases outside the gene matches: 13. This CDR3 region has 15 residues. CDR1 is MDHEN, CDR2 SYDVKM, per germline. Here the CDR3 DNA reads TGTGCCAGCAGCCCGCGGCCGGGACTAGTGGGCGAGCAGTACTTC. Its protein is CASSPRPGLVGEQYF. The variable domain in full, completed from reference TRBV28 and TRBJ2-7, reads DVKVTQSSRYLVKRTGEKVFLECVQDMDHENMFWYRQDPGLGLRLIYFSYDVKMKEKGDIPEGYSVSREKKERFSLILESASTNQTSMYLCASSPRPGLVGEQYFGPGTRLTVT.

In this sample, this clone turned up a few times. J is TRBJ2-1 and V is TRBV5-6; 7 bases are shared with TRBD2. V lost 4 bases to trimming and J lost 8 bases; unmatched junction nucleotides: 18. The CDR3 has 17 residues. In germline, CDR1 is SGHDT, CDR2 YYEEEE. The chain's CDR3 is CASSLAGRPAGDDEQFF. The CDR3 region has the DNA TGTGCCAGCAGCCTGGCGGGTCGCCCTGCGGGAGACGATGAGCAGTTCTTC.

The rearrangement joins TRBV19 to TRBJ1-2, with 9 bases that match TRBD1. V dropped 0 bases and J dropped 4; count of bases not matched to a gene: 6. The germline gives CDR1 LNHDA, CDR2 SQIVND (reference sequence). The CDR3 totals 16 residues. This CDR3 is CASSIEENRGPYGYTF. The CDR3 bases are TGTGCCAGTAGTATAGAAGAGAACAGGGGGCCCTATGGCTACACCTTC.

V and J are TRBV10-3 and TRBJ2-7; 7 bases are a match to TRBD1. V trimming: 3 bases; J trimming: 6 bases; junction bases outside the gene matches: 2. CDR1 is ENHRY, CDR2 SYGVKD, per germline. The length of the CDR3 is 12 residues. The CDR3 DNA reads TGTGCCATCAGTGATCAGGGGGTCGAGCAGTACTTC. Translation: CAISDQGVEQYF.

CDR3 residues: CASSPLTGGPRYEQYF. Here the CDR3 DNA reads TGTGCCAGCAGCCCTCTCACAGGGGGACCTAGGTACGAGCAGTACTTC. This chain joins TRBV7-9 and TRBJ2-7, with 8 bases matching TRBD1. The germline CDR1 and CDR2 sequences are SEHNR and FQNEAQ (reference sequence). This CDR3 is built from 16 residues. V was pared by 5 bases and J by 4 bases, with 13 bases of the junction left unmatched.

The chain links TRBV6-5 to TRBJ1-2; 9 nucleotides align to TRBD1. This CDR3 spans 14 amino acids. V lost 7 bases and J lost 7; bases outside the gene matches: 10. Germline CDR1 is MNHEY and CDR2 is SVGAGI. The CDR3 spells CASIPGQGSSGYTF. The CDR3 DNA reads TGTGCCAGCATTCCTGGACAGGGGTCATCTGGCTACACCTTC.

This chain connects TRBV29-1 to TRBJ2-2; TRBD1 matches 11 bases. The J segment lost 3 bases and the V segment lost 4 bases, leaving 7 bases of the junction unmatched. This CDR3 contains 16 residues. The V gene's germline CDR1 is SQVTM and CDR2 ANQGSEA. Written as DNA, the CDR3 is TGCAGCGTTGTGGGACAGGGGGGCAGGTACACCGGGGAGCTGTTTTTT. It specifies CSVVGQGGRYTGELFF.

The chain couples TRBV7-2 to TRBJ1-2; 9 positions match TRBD1. V was clipped by 3 bases and J by 7 bases; unmatched bases: 6. The germline gives CDR1 SGHTA, CDR2 FQGNSA. CDR3 size: 14 residues. DNA for the CDR3: TGTGCCAGCAGCTTGGGACAGGGAGAACTTGGCTACACCTTC. Protein: CASSLGQGELGYTF.

This clone was seen a few times. The chain employs TRBV6-5 and TRBJ2-3; 8 nucleotides agree with TRBD2. J lost 5 bases, V lost 0 bases, and 7 bases had no gene match. Germline loops: CDR1 MNHEY, CDR2 SVGAGI. This CDR3 spans 16 amino acids. As DNA, the CDR3 is TGTGCCAGCAGTTACTCCGGGGGGGGGCAGCAAGATACGCAGTATTTT. This encodes CASSYSGGGQQDTQYF.